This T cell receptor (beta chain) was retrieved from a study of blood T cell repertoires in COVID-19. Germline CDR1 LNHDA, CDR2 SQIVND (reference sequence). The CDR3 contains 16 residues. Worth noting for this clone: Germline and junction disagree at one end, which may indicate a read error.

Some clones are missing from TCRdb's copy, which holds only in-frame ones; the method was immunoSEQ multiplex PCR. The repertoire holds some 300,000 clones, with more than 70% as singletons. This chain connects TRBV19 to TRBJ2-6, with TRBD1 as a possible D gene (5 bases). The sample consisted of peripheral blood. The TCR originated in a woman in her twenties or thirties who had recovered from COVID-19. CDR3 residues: CASSLDSASGANVLTF. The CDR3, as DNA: TGTGCCAGTAGTTTAGACAGCGCCTCTGGGGCCAACGTCCTGACTTTC.